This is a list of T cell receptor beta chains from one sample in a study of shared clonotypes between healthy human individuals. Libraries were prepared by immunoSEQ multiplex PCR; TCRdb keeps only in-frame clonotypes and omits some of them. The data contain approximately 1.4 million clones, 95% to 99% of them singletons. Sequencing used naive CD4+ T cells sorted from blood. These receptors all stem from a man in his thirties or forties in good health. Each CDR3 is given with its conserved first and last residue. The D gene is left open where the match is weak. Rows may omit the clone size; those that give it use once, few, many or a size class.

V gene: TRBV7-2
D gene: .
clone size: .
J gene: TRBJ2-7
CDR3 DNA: TGTGCCAGCAGCTCCGGCGGGACACTCTCCTACGAGCAGTACTTC
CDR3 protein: CASSSGGTLSYEQYF

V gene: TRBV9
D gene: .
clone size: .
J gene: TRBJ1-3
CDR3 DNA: TGTGCCAGCAGCGAGGGGCTAGAAGGAAACACCATATATTTT
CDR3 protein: CASSEGLEGNTIYF

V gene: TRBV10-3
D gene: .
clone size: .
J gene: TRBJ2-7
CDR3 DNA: TGTGCCATCCGCGGGACAGCCGGCGAGCAGTACTTC
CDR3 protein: CAIRGTAGEQYF

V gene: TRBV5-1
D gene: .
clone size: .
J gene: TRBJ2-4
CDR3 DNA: TGCGCCAGCAGCTCAGATAGGGCCAAAAACATTCAGTACTTC
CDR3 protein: CASSSDRAKNIQYF

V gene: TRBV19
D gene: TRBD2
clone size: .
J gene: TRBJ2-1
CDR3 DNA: TGTGCCAGTAGTAGCCTAGCGGGAGGCAGAATCTCCTACAATGAGCAGTTCTTC
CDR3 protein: CASSSLAGGRISYNEQFF

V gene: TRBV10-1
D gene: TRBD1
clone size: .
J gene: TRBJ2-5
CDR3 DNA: TGCGCCAGCAGTGAGTCGTGGGGGACAGGGGAAGAGACCCAGTACTTC
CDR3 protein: CASSESWGTGEETQYF

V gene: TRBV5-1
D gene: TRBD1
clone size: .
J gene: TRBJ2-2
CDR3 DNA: TGCGCCAGCAGCGTAGACAGGGGGGACACCGGGGAGCTGTTTTTT
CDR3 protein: CASSVDRGDTGELFF

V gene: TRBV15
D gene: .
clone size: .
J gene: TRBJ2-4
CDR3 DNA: TGTGCCACCAGCCCCCGCGACAGTAAGACCTCCACATACTTC
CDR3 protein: CATSPRDSKTSTYF

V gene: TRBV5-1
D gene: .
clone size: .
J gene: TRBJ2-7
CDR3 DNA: TGCGCCAGCAGCTTGAGTGGTCTAACTGTCGCCTACGAGCAGTACTTC
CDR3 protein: CASSLSGLTVAYEQYF

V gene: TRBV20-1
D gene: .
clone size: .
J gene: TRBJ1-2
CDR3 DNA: TGCAGTGCCAGGGAGGGCTATGGCTACACCTTC
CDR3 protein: CSAREGYGYTF

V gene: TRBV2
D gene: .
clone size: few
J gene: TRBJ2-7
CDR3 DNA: TGTGCCACCTCTCAGGCGGCGATTATCTACGAGCAGTACTTC
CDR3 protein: CATSQAAIIYEQYF

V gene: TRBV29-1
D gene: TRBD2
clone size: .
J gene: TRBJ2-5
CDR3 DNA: TGCAGCGTAAGGACTAGCGTGGAGACCCAGTACTTC
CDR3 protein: CSVRTSVETQYF

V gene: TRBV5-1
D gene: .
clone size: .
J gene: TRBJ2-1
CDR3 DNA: TGCGCCAGCAGCCGCCTGGGGGACACCCTTTACAATGAGCAGTTCTTC
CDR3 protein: CASSRLGDTLYNEQFF

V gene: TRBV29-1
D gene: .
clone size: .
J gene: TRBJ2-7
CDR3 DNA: TGCAGCGTTGAAAACCTTTACGAGCAGTACTTC
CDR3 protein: CSVENLYEQYF

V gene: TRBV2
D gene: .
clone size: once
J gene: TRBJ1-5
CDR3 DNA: TGTGCCAGCAGTACTGAACTCTGGCAGCCCCAGCATTTT
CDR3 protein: CASSTELWQPQHF

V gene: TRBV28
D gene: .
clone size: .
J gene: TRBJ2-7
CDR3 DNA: TGTGCCAGCAGTTTGCTAGTGGCCGAGCAGTACTTC
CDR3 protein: CASSLLVAEQYF

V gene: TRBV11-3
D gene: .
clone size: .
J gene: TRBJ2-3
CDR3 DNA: TGTGCCAGCAGCACCGGGGATACGCAGTATTTT
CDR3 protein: CASSTGDTQYF

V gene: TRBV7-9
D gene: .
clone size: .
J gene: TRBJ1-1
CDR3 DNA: TGTGCCAGCAGCACGCACATGAACACTGAAGCTTTCTTT
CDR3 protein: CASSTHMNTEAFF

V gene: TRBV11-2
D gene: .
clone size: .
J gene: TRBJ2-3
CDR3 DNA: TGTGCCAGCAGCTTGGCGGCTCGCACAGATACGCAGTATTTT
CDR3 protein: CASSLAARTDTQYF

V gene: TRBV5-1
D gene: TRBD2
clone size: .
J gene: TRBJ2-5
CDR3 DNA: TGCGCCAGCAGCTTGGGACTAGCGGGACCCATACAAGAGACCCAGTACTTC
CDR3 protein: CASSLGLAGPIQETQYF

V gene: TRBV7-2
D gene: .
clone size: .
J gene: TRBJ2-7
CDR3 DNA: TGTGCCAGCAGCTTAGTTGGAGGGTTGATCGAGCAGTACTTC
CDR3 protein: CASSLVGGLIEQYF

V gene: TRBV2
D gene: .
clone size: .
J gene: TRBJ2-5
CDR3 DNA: TGTGCCAGCCGACGGGAGACCCAGTACTTC
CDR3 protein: CASRRETQYF

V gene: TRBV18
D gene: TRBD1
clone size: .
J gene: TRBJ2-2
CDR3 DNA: TGTGCCAGCTCCCCGGGACAGGGGACAGCCGGGGAGCTGTTTTTT
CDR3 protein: CASSPGQGTAGELFF